A single sample is the source of the 18 T cell receptor beta chains below, sequenced in a study of blood T cell repertoires in COVID-19. The protocol was immunoSEQ multiplex PCR, while the TCRdb copy is restricted to in-frame clones and leaves out a portion. Among about 100,000 clones, 80% to 95% were seen once, and the ten largest hold around 6%. The sequenced sample was peripheral blood. The receptors were gathered from a man aged 50 to 60 with active COVID-19.

The chain recombines TRBV28 with TRBJ2-7; 11 nucleotides align to TRBD2. Germline CDR1 is MDHEN and CDR2 is SYDVKM. CDR3 length: 15 residues. Trimming at V came to 2 bases and at J to 12 bases, leaving 12 bases not matched to a gene. CDR3 coding DNA: TGTGCCAGCAGTTTAGCCGGGACTAGCGGCATAACGCTGTACTTC. Its protein is CASSLAGTSGITLYF. The full variable domain, in which reference TRBV28 and TRBJ2-7 provide the parts outside the CDR3, is DVKVTQSSRYLVKRTGEKVFLECVQDMDHENMFWYRQDPGLGLRLIYFSYDVKMKEKGDIPEGYSVSREKKERFSLILESASTNQTSMYLCASSLAGTSGITLYFGPGTRLTVT.

The CDR3 DNA reads TGTGCCAGCACCCTGGGACAACCGAACACTGAAGCTTTCTTT. The encoded protein is CASTLGQPNTEAFF. The rearrangement links TRBV2 to TRBJ1-1; possibly TRBD1 for D (6 bases). V shed 7 bases and J shed 1 base, with 13 bases lying between them. The CDR3 is 14 residues long. Germline V gene data show CDR1 as SNHLY and CDR2 as FYNNEI.

This clone occurred once. The chain combines TRBV10-3 with TRBJ2-2, with 7 bases matching TRBD2. Per the germline V gene, CDR1 is ENHRY and CDR2 is SYGVKD. The CDR3 consists of 14 residues. Losses at the gene ends were 8 bases for V and 6 bases for J; bases not matched to a gene: 9. CDR3 bases: TGTGCCATCTCCGGGACTAATCGGCCCGGGGAGCTGTTTTTT. Protein sequence: CAISGTNRPGELFF.

V gene TRBV20-1 combines with J gene TRBJ2-5; D is possibly TRBD2 (6 bases). This CDR3 has 16 amino acids. V lost 3 bases, J lost 7 bases, and 24 bases lay in between. Germline CDR1 and CDR2: DFQATT and SNEGSKA (reference sequence). The CDR3 protein is CSASRPGPLNGGTQYF. The CDR3 DNA follows: TGCAGTGCTAGTAGGCCAGGTCCCTTGAACGGGGGGACCCAGTACTTC.

The rearrangement joins TRBV28 to TRBJ2-5, with unresolved D. Germline loops: CDR1 MDHEN, CDR2 SYDVKM. The CDR3 is 15 residues long. V shed 3 bases and J shed 1 base, with 12 bases lying between them. For the CDR3, the DNA is TGTGCCAGCAGTTTGCACAGCCCAGGCCAAGAGACCCAGTACTTC. This translates into CASSLHSPGQETQYF.

This chain links TRBV7-9 with TRBJ1-2, with TRBD1 matching over 7 bases. CDR3 size: 13 residues. Germline V gene lookup returns CDR1 SEHNR and CDR2 FQNEAQ (reference sequence). The V segment lost 4 bases and the J segment 6 bases; nucleotides outside the gene matches: 5. CDR3 amino acids: CASSSQGEDGYTF. The CDR3 DNA sequence: TGTGCCAGCAGCTCTCAGGGGGAAGATGGCTACACCTTC.

The chain links TRBV7-9 to TRBJ1-1; D is unresolved. The length of the CDR3 is 15 residues. V was pared by 2 bases and J by 1 base, with 11 bases between. Germline V gene data show CDR1 as SEHNR and CDR2 as FQNEAQ (reference sequence). The CDR3 nucleotides are TGTGCCAGCAGCTTATATGGGCCGCAGAACACTGAAGCTTTCTTT. Protein sequence: CASSLYGPQNTEAFF.

The chain couples TRBV11-2 to TRBJ2-7; D possibly corresponds to TRBD1 (5 bases). Germline values: CDR1 SGHAT, CDR2 FQNNGV. V was shortened by 3 bases and J by 6 bases, with 15 bases between the two germline ends. The length of the CDR3 is 14 residues. The CDR3 is CASSFGSGQGEQYF. CDR3 bases: TGTGCCAGCAGCTTCGGTAGTGGCCAGGGCGAGCAGTACTTC.

This clone has more than one count but fewer than ten. The chain recombines TRBV19 with TRBJ2-1, with 8 bases fitting TRBD2. There are 15 residues in the CDR3. The germline gives CDR1 LNHDA, CDR2 SQIVND (reference sequence). J gave up 5 bases and V 3 bases, and 6 bases lay outside the gene matches. The CDR3 reads CASSIGRERNNEQFF. As DNA, the CDR3 is TGTGCCAGTAGTATCGGGAGGGAACGCAACAATGAGCAGTTCTTC.

The table lists this clone with a count of one. The CDR3: CASGTSGRDEQFF. The CDR3 coding sequence is TGCGCCAGCGGAACTAGCGGGAGAGATGAGCAGTTCTTC. This rearrangement joins TRBV5-1 to TRBJ2-1; 11 bases line up with TRBD2. CDR1 and CDR2 (germline): SGHRS, YFSETQ. V was clipped by 7 bases and J by 8 bases; unmatched bases: 5. CDR3 length equals 13 residues.

This rearrangement joins TRBV2 to TRBJ2-7; D possibly corresponds to TRBD2 (6 bases). V lost 4 bases and J 6 bases, leaving 10 bases between the germline ends. From germline, CDR1 is SNHLY and CDR2 FYNNEI. This CDR3 has 12 amino acids. DNA of the CDR3: TGTGCCAGCAGTGCAACTAGCCTCGAGCAGTACTTC. The encoded protein is CASSATSLEQYF.

The rearrangement joins TRBV3-1 (or the pseudogene TRBV3-2) to TRBJ2-6; D uncertain. V was clipped by 3 bases and J by 7 bases, with 7 bases between them. The CDR3 is 13 residues long. Germline V gene lookup returns CDR1 LGHDT and CDR2 YNNKEL (reference sequence). CDR3 DNA sequence: TGTGCCAGCAGCCAGGTTAGTGCCAACGTCCTGACTTTC. It codes for CASSQVSANVLTF.

The rearrangement links TRBV28 to TRBJ1-6, with TRBD1 as a possible D gene (6 bases). The CDR3 has 13 amino acids. The V end was cut by 6 bases, the J end by 5 bases, with 8 bases between. Germline V lookup: CDR1 MDHEN, CDR2 SYDVKM. Written as DNA, the CDR3 is TGTGCCAGCAGGGGACACAATAATTCACCCCTCCACTTT. It yields the protein CASRGHNNSPLHF.

The V call is TRBV5-1, the J call TRBJ2-7; 11 nucleotides agree with TRBD1. The germline V gene encodes CDR1 SGHRS and CDR2 YFSETQ. V shed 3 bases, J shed 3 bases, and the junction held 5 bases outside the gene matches. The CDR3 contains 15 residues. The DNA of the CDR3 is TGCGCCAGCAGCTCCGGGACAGGGGGTGACTACGAGCAGTACTTC. Its protein product is CASSSGTGGDYEQYF.

This sequence joins TRBV18 and TRBJ1-2; 8 nucleotides agree with TRBD1. The CDR3 sequence is 16 residues long. V lost 4 bases, J lost 3 bases, and 10 bases stayed unmatched. CDR1 is KGHSH, CDR2 LQKENI, per germline. The chain's CDR3 is CASSQDRAPTYYGYTF. The CDR3, as DNA: TGTGCCAGCTCACAGGACAGGGCACCTACCTACTATGGCTACACCTTC.

The CDR3 DNA is TGCGCCAGCAGCCAACCGGGGTCTTCCTACGAGCAGTACTTC. This translates into CASSQPGSSYEQYF. The chain couples TRBV4-1 to TRBJ2-7; maybe TRBD2 (5 bases). Germline-derived CDR1 and CDR2 are MGHRA and YSYEKL. Trimming shortened V by 2 bases and J by 1 base, and 9 bases separated the two germline ends. This CDR3 is built from 14 residues.

V is TRBV5-1 and J is TRBJ1-2; the D gene is possibly TRBD1 (5 bases). The ends were cut back, 0 bases at V and 5 bases at J, with 14 bases in the middle. CDR1 is SGHRS, CDR2 YFSETQ, per germline. This CDR3 region has 15 residues. The CDR3 region has the DNA TGCGCCAGCAGCTTGGAGGGGAATTCAGTTTATGGCTACACCTTC. Amino acid sequence: CASSLEGNSVYGYTF.

This clone has just one count. J is TRBJ2-7 and V is TRBV13; D call uncertain. Trimming stripped 5 bases from V and 2 bases from J, with 13 bases between. The CDR3 totals 14 residues. Germline V gives CDR1 PRHDT, CDR2 FYEKMQ (reference sequence). The CDR3 here is CASSRLLDTYEQYF. The CDR3 bases are TGTGCCAGCAGCCGCCTTTTAGACACCTACGAGCAGTACTTC. The full variable domain, completed using reference TRBV13 and TRBJ2-7, is AAGVIQSPRHLIKEKRETATLKCYPIPRHDTVYWYQQGPGQDPQFLISFYEKMQSDKGSIPDRFSAQQFSDYHSELNMSSLELGDSALYFCASSRLLDTYEQYFGPGTRLTVT.